This T cell receptor (beta chain) was recovered during a study of metastatic and nonmetastatic thyroid tumors (dated by TCRdb to about 2020). Regarding the research as a whole: Repertoires from peripheral blood and from tumor or nodule tissue samples of malignant and benign thyroid patients were compared. Overall study results and their limits: In both blood and tumor samples, TCR beta diversity was reported to be significantly higher in malignant tumors than in benign nodules.

In the germline V gene, CDR1 corresponds to MNHEY and CDR2 to SVGEGT. Including cysteine and phenylalanine, the CDR3 has 13 amino acids. Only the CDR3 DNA stays, 39 bases, in frame from base 1. The germline ends are 6 bases apart after V is trimmed by 2 bases and J by 4 bases. This clone has more than one count but fewer than ten. Its antigen has not been determined. Base qualities are not at hand, and no much larger clone is one base apart. Libraries were prepared through PCR. The data were produced on an Illumina HiSeq 4000. The TCR beta-chain CDR3 region of each patient was profiled by high-throughput sequencing. On the authors' methods: A classifier to discriminate distant-metastatic papillary thyroid cancer patients was built from CDR3 differences across clinicopathological groups. The Shannon index was used to measure repertoire diversity, and the Morisita-Horn index was used to measure how similar tumor and blood repertoires were. TCRdb applied fastp at Q25 and MiXCR to the public reads, then kept only in-frame beta chains. TCRdb, not the original authors, processed these V and J calls. The sample table records about 8,400 clones; roughly 29% of these occur just once. Of the sample, roughly 20% falls within the top ten clones.

None of the patients had been given any treatment before thyroid surgery. Using T-cell receptor beta sequencing, the researchers looked back retrospectively at clinical samples from patients, gathered between about 2011 and 2019. Material for sequencing was tumor tissue. The receptor chain draws on TRBV6-2 or TRBV6-3 and TRBJ1-5; the D gene identity is not certain. The receptor comes from a female donor with papillary thyroid cancer or a benign thyroid nodule (not recorded which). Some clones in this sample may be carry-over from other donors' samples. The sequenced DNA: TGTGCCAGCAGTTACGCGGAGAATCAGCCCCAGCATTTT. Its protein is CASSYAENQPQHF.